Below, 27 T cell receptor beta chains from the same sample are listed, as sequenced in a study of T-cell memory formation after mild COVID-19. TCRdb ran MiXCR on the 5' RACE reads and lists one entry per CDR3 protein. The sample records a few hundred thousand distinct CDR3 sequences, less than 25% being singletons. The sample comprised PBMCs or a T cell subset sorted from them (not recorded which). All receptors derive from an adult woman who had mild COVID-19 (a few samples of this study predate the infection). Cell type and time point are not known.

The chain carries TRBV4-2 and TRBJ2-7; D is uncertain. In germline, CDR1 is LGHNA, CDR2 YNFKEQ. V shed 0 bases and J shed 4 bases, with 16 bases lying between them. The CDR3 has 16 residues. For the CDR3, the DNA is TGTGCCAGCAGCCAAGAAGACCGGTTTTCACCTTACGAGCAGTACTTC. This sequence encodes CASSQEDRFSPYEQYF.

The chain is built from TRBV9 and TRBJ2-3, with 11 bases fitting TRBD2. The junction had 3 bases not matched to a gene; V was cut back by 3 bases and J by 3 bases. Germline CDR1 SGDLS, CDR2 YYNGEE. CDR3 length: 15 residues. CDR3 loop: CASSASSGRTDTQYF. In DNA form, the CDR3 reads TGTGCCAGCAGCGCATCTAGCGGGAGGACAGATACGCAGTATTTT.

This chain uses TRBV7-9 with TRBJ2-1, with D tentatively TRBD1 or TRBD2 (7 bases each). With 0 bases removed from V and 8 bases from J, the gap between germline ends came to 14 bases. The germline gives CDR1 SEHNR, CDR2 FQNEAQ (reference sequence). The CDR3 extends over 15 amino acids. The CDR3 DNA is TGTGCCAGCAGCTTAGCCAGGGGGGGGACCGATGAGCAGTTCTTC. Encoded protein: CASSLARGGTDEQFF.

This chain uses TRBV20-1 with TRBJ2-7, with 15 bases matching TRBD2. V shed 3 bases, J shed 6 bases, and the junction held 3 bases outside the gene matches. This CDR3 is built from 14 residues. Germline V lookup: CDR1 DFQATT, CDR2 SNEGSKA (reference sequence). The chain's CDR3 is CSASGGLAGGEQYF. CDR3 bases: TGCAGTGCTAGTGGGGGACTAGCGGGAGGCGAGCAGTACTTC.

This clonotype was observed a handful of times. The V call is TRBV12-3 or TRBV12-4, the J call TRBJ1-2, with a possible D match to TRBD1 (6 bases). The CDR3 covers 13 residues. Trimming left V 6 bases short and J 5 bases short, with 13 bases between. The CDR3 nucleotides are TGTGCCAGCAGGGATACAGGGCCATATGGCTACACCTTC. It is translated as CASRDTGPYGYTF.

This chain links TRBV7-2 with TRBJ2-7; D is possibly TRBD2 (6 bases). Germline V gene lookup returns CDR1 SGHTA and CDR2 FQGNSA. The CDR3 covers 15 residues. The V end was cut by 5 bases, the J end by 2 bases, with 16 bases between. CDR3: CASSPHGGIPYEQYF. As DNA, the CDR3 is TGTGCCAGCAGCCCTCACGGCGGGATCCCCTACGAGCAGTACTTC. Looking up the rest from reference TRBV7-2 and TRBJ2-7 gives the full variable domain: GAGVSQSPSNKVTEKGKDVELRCDPISGHTALYWYRQSLGQGLEFLIYFQGNSAPDKSGLPSDRFSAERTGGSVSTLTIQRTQQEDSAVYLCASSPHGGIPYEQYFGPGTRLTVT.

This clonotype was observed a few times. The chain recombines TRBV5-5 with TRBJ2-5; D ambiguous. Germline CDR1 and CDR2: SGHKS and YYEKEE (reference sequence). The ends were cut back, 0 bases at V and 5 bases at J, with 14 bases in the middle. CDR3 length: 15 amino acids. The CDR3 is CASSLALVYVETQYF. The CDR3 nucleotides read TGTGCCAGCAGCTTGGCCTTAGTTTATGTGGAGACCCAGTACTTC.

The rearrangement joins TRBV7-9 to TRBJ1-3; D gene ambiguous. The CDR3 runs 14 residues. Trimming took off 3 bases at V and 4 bases at J, with 10 bases between the two ends. CDR1 is SEHNR, CDR2 FQNEAQ, per germline (reference sequence). CDR3 bases: TGTGCCAGCAGCTTCGCTTCAGGAGGAAACACCATATATTTT. It translates to CASSFASGGNTIYF.

As to this clonotype: A read error may explain this, as a much larger clone is one base away. The chain carries TRBV15 and TRBJ2-3; D is perhaps TRBD1 or TRBD2 (5 bases each). CDR1 and CDR2 from the germline V gene are LNHNV and YYDKDF (reference sequence). The CDR3 has 14 residues. The CDR3 spells CTTSRGTRVDTQYF. The CDR3, as DNA: TGTACCACCAGCAGAGGGACCAGAGTAGATACGCAGTATTTT.

As DNA, the CDR3 is TGCAGCGTTGAAGATAAACCTAACTATGGCTACACCTTC. Its translation: CSVEDKPNYGYTF. This chain links TRBV29-1 with TRBJ1-2; the D is unclear. Germline CDR1 reads SQVTM; CDR2 reads ANQGSEA. The V end was cut by 0 bases, the J end by 0 bases, with 5 bases between. The CDR3 spans 13 residues.

The J gene is TRBJ2-5, the V gene TRBV7-8; 7 bases line up with TRBD1. CDR3 length: 16 residues. CDR1 is SGHVS and CDR2 is FQNEAQ in the germline V gene. The V segment lost 5 bases and the J segment 0 bases; nucleotides outside the gene matches: 9. The CDR3 DNA reads as TGTGCCAGCAGCCTCTCCGGGACAGCGTACCAAGAGACCCAGTACTTC. Translated, it gives CASSLSGTAYQETQYF.

V gene TRBV4-1 combines with J gene TRBJ2-7; a possible D gene is TRBD2 (5 bases). Trimming took 1 base from V and 3 from J, leaving 10 bases between them. In germline, CDR1 is MGHRA, CDR2 YSYEKL. CDR3 length equals 14 residues. CDR3 amino acids: CASSQGGSYYEQYF. Written as DNA, the CDR3 is TGCGCCAGCAGCCAAGGAGGGAGCTACTACGAGCAGTACTTC.

The V and J genes are TRBV5-1 and TRBJ2-2, with D hard to call. Germline V lookup: CDR1 SGHRS, CDR2 YFSETQ. This CDR3 is 15 amino acids long. The V and J ends lost 2 bases and 3 bases respectively, with 11 bases between them. In DNA, the CDR3 is TGCGCCAGCAGCTTTGGGGTTTTAGACACCGGGGAGCTGTTTTTT. It translates to CASSFGVLDTGELFF.

This clonotype was seen only a few times. This chain links TRBV6-5 with TRBJ1-1; TRBD1 aligns across 9 bases. The V and J ends lost 5 bases and 3 bases, in that order; junction bases with no gene match: 4. The CDR3 extends over 14 amino acids. Germline V lookup: CDR1 MNHEY, CDR2 SVGAGI. CDR3 sequence: CASSIQGAHTEAFF. In DNA form, the CDR3 reads TGTGCCAGCAGTATACAGGGGGCCCACACTGAAGCTTTCTTT.

This clonotype was counted only a few times. This chain links TRBV13 with TRBJ2-7; tentatively, D is TRBD1 or TRBD2 (5 bases each). The V gene lost 1 base and the J gene lost 0 bases, with 10 bases spanning the gap. This CDR3 is 15 amino acids long. Germline values: CDR1 PRHDT, CDR2 FYEKMQ (reference sequence). CDR3 sequence reads: CASSLDPGTSYEQYF. The CDR3 coding sequence is TGTGCCAGCAGCTTAGACCCAGGGACCTCCTACGAGCAGTACTTC. The variable domain in full, with the rest retrieved from reference TRBV13 and TRBJ2-7, is AAGVIQSPRHLIKEKRETATLKCYPIPRHDTVYWYQQGPGQDPQFLISFYEKMQSDKGSIPDRFSAQQFSDYHSELNMSSLELGDSALYFCASSLDPGTSYEQYFGPGTRLTVT.

The V call is TRBV14, the J call TRBJ2-2; D not certain. In germline, CDR1 is SGHDN, CDR2 FVKESK. The CDR3 runs to 13 residues. The V end lost 1 base, the J end lost 5 bases, and 5 bases lay between the germline ends. In DNA, the CDR3 is TGTGCCAGCAGCCAAGTGGTGACCGGGGAGCTGTTTTTT. This encodes CASSQVVTGELFF.

This clonotype was observed a handful of times. This sequence joins TRBV5-1 and TRBJ2-3; 7 nucleotides match TRBD2. The V segment lost 0 bases and the J segment 1 base; nucleotides outside the gene matches: 5. CDR3 length: 16 amino acids. The germline CDR1 and CDR2 sequences are SGHRS and YFSETQ. CDR3 DNA: TGCGCCAGCAGCTTGGACCCAGGGAGGGGCACAGATACGCAGTATTTT. Residues: CASSLDPGRGTDTQYF.

This clonotype appeared a single time. J is TRBJ2-2 and V is TRBV7-2; TRBD2 matches at 9 bases. The V gene end was trimmed by 3 bases and the J gene end by 3 bases; junction bases not matched to a gene: 14. The CDR3 loop spans 19 amino acids. The germline CDR1 and CDR2 sequences are SGHTA and FQGNSA. This chain's CDR3 is CASSFLVAGAKKDTGELFF. DNA of the CDR3: TGTGCCAGCAGCTTCTTAGTAGCGGGGGCCAAAAAGGACACCGGGGAGCTGTTTTTT.

This clonotype was counted ten times or more. The chain uses TRBV2 and TRBJ2-5; the D gene could be TRBD1 or TRBD2 (5 bases each). The germline V gene has CDR1 SNHLY and CDR2 FYNNEI. The CDR3 is 11 amino acids. V was pared by 6 bases and J by 5 bases, with 7 bases between. The CDR3 DNA reads TGTGCCAGCAGCGAGGGGGAGACCCAGTACTTC. Its protein product is CASSEGETQYF.

This chain connects TRBV7-6 to TRBJ2-5; TRBD1 matches at 7 bases. V was clipped by 2 bases and J by 1 base; unmatched bases: 4. Germline values: CDR1 SGHVS, CDR2 FNYEAQ. The CDR3 has 15 residues. This chain's CDR3 is CASSLTGQAQETQYF. DNA for the CDR3: TGTGCCAGCAGCTTAACAGGACAGGCCCAAGAGACCCAGTACTTC.

This clonotype was recorded many times. This sequence joins TRBV7-6 and TRBJ2-2, with D unresolved. Per the germline V gene, CDR1 is SGHVS and CDR2 is FNYEAQ. Trimming took off 1 base at V and 2 bases at J, with 5 bases between the two ends. CDR3 size: 14 residues. DNA for the CDR3: TGTGCCAGCAGCTTAGAGAGAAACACCGGGGAGCTGTTTTTT. It specifies CASSLERNTGELFF.

The chain employs TRBV20-1 and TRBJ1-2; unclear D gene. The CDR3 sequence is 14 residues long. Germline values: CDR1 DFQATT, CDR2 SNEGSKA (reference sequence). The germline V and J ends were trimmed by 1 base and 4 bases, with 13 bases remaining between them. The CDR3 DNA follows: TGCAGTGCTAGAGTGGGCAATTCGGCCTATGGCTACACCTTC. Translating gives CSARVGNSAYGYTF.

This clonotype showed up just a few times. The DNA of the CDR3 is TGTGCCAGCAGCTTTGGTCTTTTAACGTCCTACGAGCAGTACTTC. Residues: CASSFGLLTSYEQYF. The chain employs TRBV7-9 and TRBJ2-7; D unresolved. The CDR3 covers 15 residues. Germline V gene sequence: CDR1 SEHNR, CDR2 FQNEAQ (reference sequence). Trimming pared 3 bases from V and 1 base from J, leaving 13 bases between. The full variable domain, its missing parts supplied by reference TRBV7-9 and TRBJ2-7, is DTGVSQNPRHKITKRGQNVTFRCDPISEHNRLYWYRQTLGQGPEFLTYFQNEAQLEKSRLLSDRFSAERPKGSFSTLEIQRTEQGDSAMYLCASSFGLLTSYEQYFGPGTRLTVT.

This clonotype was seen only a few times. This chain connects TRBV7-2 to TRBJ2-1; D unclear. CDR1 and CDR2 from the germline V gene are SGHTA and FQGNSA. This CDR3 has 15 residues. V was shortened by 3 bases and J by 7 bases, with 16 bases between the two germline ends. The CDR3 coding sequence is TGTGCCAGCAGCTTGATCGTTAACGTGGGGAATGAGCAGTTCTTC. This translates into CASSLIVNVGNEQFF.

This chain connects TRBV5-6 to TRBJ1-2; D is uncertain. The CDR3 runs 14 residues. Germline V gene data show CDR1 as SGHDT and CDR2 as YYEEEE. Deletions cut 7 bases from V and 0 bases from J, with 13 bases between. For the CDR3, the DNA is TGTGCCAGCTTCTTGGAAACAGCTAACTATGGCTACACCTTC. Its protein is CASFLETANYGYTF.

This clonotype occurred a few times. J is TRBJ1-5 and V is TRBV6-2 or TRBV6-3; D not certain. V lost 2 bases to trimming and J lost 0 bases, with 8 bases between them. CDR3 length equals 15 residues. Per the germline V gene, CDR1 is MNHEY and CDR2 is SVGEGT. CDR3 sequence reads: CASSYLPSSNQPQHF. The CDR3 DNA is TGTGCCAGCAGTTACCTACCCAGTAGCAATCAGCCCCAGCATTTT.

This clonotype was found a few times. The V call is TRBV7-6, the J call TRBJ2-3, with a possible D match to TRBD1 (6 bases). The CDR3 runs to 16 residues. Trimming stripped 5 bases from V and 7 bases from J, with 22 bases between. CDR1 and CDR2 (germline): SGHVS, FNYEAQ. The chain's CDR3 is CASSPRPGQTLHTQYF. The CDR3 DNA sequence: TGTGCCAGCAGCCCTCGACCGGGACAAACACTACATACGCAGTATTTT.